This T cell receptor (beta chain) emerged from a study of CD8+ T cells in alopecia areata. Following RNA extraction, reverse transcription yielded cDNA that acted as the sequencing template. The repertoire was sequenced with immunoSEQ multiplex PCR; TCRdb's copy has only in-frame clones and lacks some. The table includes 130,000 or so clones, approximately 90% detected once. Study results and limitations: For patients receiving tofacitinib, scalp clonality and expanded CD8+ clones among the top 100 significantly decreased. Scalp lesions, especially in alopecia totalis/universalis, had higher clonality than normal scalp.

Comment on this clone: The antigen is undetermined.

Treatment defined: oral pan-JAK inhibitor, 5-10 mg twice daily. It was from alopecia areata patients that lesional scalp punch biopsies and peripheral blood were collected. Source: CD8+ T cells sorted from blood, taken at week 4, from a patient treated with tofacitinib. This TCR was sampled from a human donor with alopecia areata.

The CDR3 DNA sequence: TGTGCCAGCAGCTTGGGTCGGGAGGGCTACACCTTC. Encoded protein: CASSLGREGYTF. The chain has TRBV7-9 and TRBJ1-2; the D is unclear. This CDR3 region has 12 residues. Germline V gives CDR1 SEHNR, CDR2 FQNEAQ (reference sequence). V was clipped by 3 bases and J by 8 bases, with 10 bases between them.